This T cell receptor (beta chain) was profiled in a study of beta chain features in type 1 diabetes. The CDR3 sequence is 15 residues long. Germline lookup yields CDR1 PRHDT and CDR2 FYEKMQ (reference sequence). V shed 3 bases and J shed 0 bases, with 6 bases lying between them. This clone appeared a few times. Its antigen is as yet unknown. Isolation of CD4+ naive, central memory, regulatory and stem cell-like memory cells was achieved by sorting via CD45RO/CCR7/CD25/CD127/CD95/CD27. The investigators reverse transcribed all of the isolated RNA, so they sequenced expressed TCRB transcripts. Sequenced by immunoSEQ multiplex PCR; TCRdb stores in-frame clones only, minus some. The sample has 450,000 to 550,000 clones; approximately 31% are singletons. Findings and limits, study-wide: Patients' naive, central memory and regulatory TCRB repertoires appeared more alike than those of healthy donors.

The rearrangement uses TRBV13 and TRBJ2-6; D uncertain. This TCR was recovered from a man between 18 and 29 years old in good health. The sequencing input was naive CD4+ T cells from blood. For the CDR3, the DNA is TGTGCCAGCAGCTTCCAGTCCTCTGGGGCCAACGTCCTGACTTTC. Protein sequence: CASSFQSSGANVLTF.